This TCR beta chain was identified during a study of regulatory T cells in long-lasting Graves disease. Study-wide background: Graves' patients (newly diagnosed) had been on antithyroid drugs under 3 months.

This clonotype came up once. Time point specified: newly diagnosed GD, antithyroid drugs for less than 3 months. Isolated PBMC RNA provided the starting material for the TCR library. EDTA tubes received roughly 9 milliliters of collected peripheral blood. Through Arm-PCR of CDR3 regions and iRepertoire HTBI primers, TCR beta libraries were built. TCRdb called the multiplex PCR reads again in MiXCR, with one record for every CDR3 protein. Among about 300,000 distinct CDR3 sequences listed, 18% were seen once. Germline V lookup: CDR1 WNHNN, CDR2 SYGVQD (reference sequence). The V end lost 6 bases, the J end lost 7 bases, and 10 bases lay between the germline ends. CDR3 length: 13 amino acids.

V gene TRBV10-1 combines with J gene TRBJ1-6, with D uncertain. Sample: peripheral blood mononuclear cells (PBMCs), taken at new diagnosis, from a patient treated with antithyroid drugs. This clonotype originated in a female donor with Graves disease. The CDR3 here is CASSGSLNSPLHF. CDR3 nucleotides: TGCGCCAGCAGCGGGAGCCTCAATTCACCCCTCCACTTT.